Listed below are T cell receptor beta chains from one sample, sequenced in a study of T-cell memory formation after mild COVID-19. MiXCR was run by TCRdb on the 5' RACE reads, yielding one entry per CDR3 protein. The table lists more than 350,000 distinct CDR3 sequences, around 21% of them singletons. Sequencing input: PBMCs or a T cell subset sorted from them (not recorded which). These receptors were obtained from an adult woman who had mild COVID-19 (a few samples of this study predate the infection). Cell type and time point are not known. Each CDR3 is given with its conserved first and last residue. The order of the fields is CDR3 protein, V gene, J gene.

CDR3: CASSLVLAGATDTQYF
V: TRBV7-8
J: TRBJ2-3

CDR3: CASSPQGNQPQHF
V: TRBV12-3/TRBV12-4
J: TRBJ1-5

CDR3: CASSQVAAGGLDTQYF
V: TRBV4-1
J: TRBJ2-3

CDR3: CASSPFIGEGNYGYTF
V: TRBV4-2
J: TRBJ1-2

CDR3: CASSPQGKGLGGEKLFF
V: TRBV12-3/TRBV12-4
J: TRBJ1-4

CDR3: CASTIAGGRYNEQFF
V: TRBV5-1
J: TRBJ2-1

CDR3: CASSQRAGGPYEQYF
V: TRBV4-2
J: TRBJ2-7

CDR3: CASSLAGTGARGYTF
V: TRBV7-8
J: TRBJ1-2

CDR3: CASSLEWGGVSYNEQFF
V: TRBV7-8
J: TRBJ2-1

CDR3: CASSGPQGVSYEQYF
V: TRBV19
J: TRBJ2-7

CDR3: CATVGTVPDTQYF
V: TRBV24-1
J: TRBJ2-3

CDR3: CASSPLRDEQFF
V: TRBV23-1
J: TRBJ2-1

CDR3: CASSYYRGPGETQYF
V: TRBV6-5
J: TRBJ2-5

CDR3: CASSRRQGYDEQFF
V: TRBV9
J: TRBJ2-1

CDR3: CASSLSEQRAGELFF
V: TRBV5-1
J: TRBJ2-2

CDR3: CSADQGLGANVLTF
V: TRBV20-1
J: TRBJ2-6

CDR3: CSVEGVGRESEQYF
V: TRBV29-1
J: TRBJ2-7

CDR3: CASRNKDGEQYF
V: TRBV7-9
J: TRBJ2-7

CDR3: CASSYSPPGGSGSYEQYF
V: TRBV6-5
J: TRBJ2-7

CDR3: CAGSDTWRGGIYEQYF
V: TRBV6-1
J: TRBJ2-7

CDR3: CSARPDSLYNSPLHF
V: TRBV20-1
J: TRBJ1-6

CDR3: CASRGAWAEAFF
V: TRBV2
J: TRBJ1-1

CDR3: CASSPNRDTEAFF
V: TRBV18
J: TRBJ1-1

CDR3: CASSIGTGESYTF
V: TRBV19
J: TRBJ1-2

CDR3: CASRTPGYNEQFF
V: TRBV6-6
J: TRBJ2-1

CDR3: CASSQDGGFPPTRQFF
V: TRBV4-3
J: TRBJ2-1

CDR3: CASSQASGAYNEQFF
V: TRBV4-3
J: TRBJ2-1

CDR3: CASSSDVGPNEKLFF
V: TRBV6-1
J: TRBJ1-4

CDR3: CASSLGQGGNYEQYF
V: TRBV7-8
J: TRBJ2-7

CDR3: CASSFGGRRENQPQHF
V: TRBV7-9
J: TRBJ1-5

CDR3: CARVGQDNQPQHF
V: TRBV23-1
J: TRBJ1-5

CDR3: CASSGTPNSQETQYF
V: TRBV27
J: TRBJ2-5

CDR3: CSVGDSYEQYF
V: TRBV29-1
J: TRBJ2-7

CDR3: CASSLIDHSGANVLTF
V: TRBV7-9
J: TRBJ2-6

CDR3: CSATDRNYGYTF
V: TRBV29-1
J: TRBJ1-2

CDR3: CASSLGLAGADTQYF
V: TRBV11-2
J: TRBJ2-3

CDR3: CASSRVNATGGWGNEQFF
V: TRBV5-7
J: TRBJ2-1

CDR3: CASSLGFGTIRTDTQYF
V: TRBV6-6
J: TRBJ2-3

CDR3: CASSPKGQGGSPLHF
V: TRBV5-1
J: TRBJ1-6

CDR3: CASSDGQYNEQFF
V: TRBV5-1
J: TRBJ2-1

CDR3: CSAEPPNTEAFF
V: TRBV29-1
J: TRBJ1-1

CDR3: CASSGLRGPTGETQYF
V: TRBV6-5
J: TRBJ2-5

CDR3: CSATRDFAEHPSQDTQYF
V: TRBV20-1
J: TRBJ2-3

CDR3: CASSSGRQETQYF
V: TRBV7-3
J: TRBJ2-5

CDR3: CASSLGQRGPETQYF
V: TRBV11-2
J: TRBJ2-5